What follows are 5 T cell receptor beta chains derived from one specimen sequenced in a study of beta chain features in type 1 diabetes. TCRB transcripts that were expressed got sequenced, as all of the isolated RNA had been reverse transcribed. Only in-frame clones appear in the TCRdb table, and some are missing; sequencing was by immunoSEQ multiplex PCR. The sample consists of around 280,000 clones, 8% of them appearing once. Sample: central memory CD4+ T cells from blood. The source is a woman aged 18-29 years in good health.

The V call is TRBV13, the J call TRBJ1-6, with D hard to call. The CDR3 is made up of 17 amino acids. V shed 2 bases and J shed 0 bases, with 11 bases lying between them. Germline CDR1 and CDR2: PRHDT and FYEKMQ (reference sequence). CDR3 DNA: TGTGCCAGCAGCTTACGCGGCAAAACCTCCTATAATTCACCCCTCCACTTT. It encodes CASSLRGKTSYNSPLHF.

This clone showed up many times. The rearrangement joins TRBV7-2 to TRBJ1-4; no clear D gene. Trimming took off 5 bases at V and 8 bases at J, with 21 bases between the two ends. Germline V CDR1 and CDR2: SGHTA, FQGNSA. The CDR3 is made up of 16 amino acids. The CDR3 sequence is CASSQFPRAVSEKLFF. The CDR3 nucleotides read TGTGCCAGCAGCCAATTCCCCCGCGCGGTGTCGGAAAAACTGTTTTTT.

Only a few counts were recorded for this clone. V and J are TRBV18 and TRBJ1-1; TRBD1 might be the D (6 bases). The CDR3 runs 11 residues. Germline values: CDR1 KGHSH, CDR2 LQKENI. V lost 9 bases to trimming and J lost 8 bases, with 13 bases between them. CDR3 sequence reads: CASQEGTEAFF. DNA of the CDR3: TGTGCCAGTCAAGAAGGGACAGAAGCTTTCTTT.

There are a few counts of this clone. CDR3 amino acids: CASSSGQTYGYTF. The CDR3 DNA reads TGTGCCAGCTCATCCGGACAGACCTATGGCTACACCTTC. J is TRBJ1-2 and V is TRBV18, with a weak D call TRBD1 (6 bases). Trimming took 5 bases from V and 4 from J, leaving 11 bases between them. Germline CDR1 and CDR2: KGHSH and LQKENI. The CDR3 is made up of 13 amino acids.

This clone appeared a few times. The genes are TRBV6-1 and TRBJ2-3; 10 bases agree with TRBD2. The CDR3 consists of 12 residues. From germline, CDR1 is MNHNS and CDR2 SASEGT. V shed 5 bases, J shed 8 bases, and the junction held 1 base outside the gene matches. This chain's CDR3 is CASSLAGATQYF. Here the CDR3 DNA reads TGTGCCAGCAGTCTAGCGGGAGCTACGCAGTATTTT.